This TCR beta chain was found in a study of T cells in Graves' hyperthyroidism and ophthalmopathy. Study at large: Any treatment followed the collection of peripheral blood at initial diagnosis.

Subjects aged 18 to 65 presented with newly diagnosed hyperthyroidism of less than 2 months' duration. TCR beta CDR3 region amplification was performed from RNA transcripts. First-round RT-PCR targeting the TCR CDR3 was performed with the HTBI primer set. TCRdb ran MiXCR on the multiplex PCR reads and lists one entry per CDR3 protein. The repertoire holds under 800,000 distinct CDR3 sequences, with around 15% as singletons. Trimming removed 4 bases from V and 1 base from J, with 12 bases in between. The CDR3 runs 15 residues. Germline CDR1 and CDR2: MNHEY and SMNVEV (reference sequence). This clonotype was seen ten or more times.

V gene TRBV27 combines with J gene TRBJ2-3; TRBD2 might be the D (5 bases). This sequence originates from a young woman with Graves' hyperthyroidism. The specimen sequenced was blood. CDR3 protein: CASSSAEMRTDTQYF. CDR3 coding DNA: TGTGCCAGCAGTTCAGCGGAGATGCGCACAGATACGCAGTATTTT.